The 19 T cell receptor beta chains listed next were all sequenced from one sample in a study of cytomegalovirus exposure and HLA in healthy donors. A multiplex PCR was run with 60 Vbeta primers and 13 Jbeta primers. Clones were read by immunoSEQ multiplex PCR, and TCRdb kept only the in-frame ones, dropping some. This table holds approximately 100,000 clones, around two thirds found once. The sequencing input was PBMCs. All receptors derive from a young man in good health and CMV-seropositive.

The chain recombines TRBV27 with TRBJ2-2; TRBD1 aligns across 7 bases. V dropped 10 bases and J dropped 7; count of bases not matched to a gene: 12. This CDR3 has 14 amino acids. Looked up from germline, CDR1 is MNHEY and CDR2 is SMNVEV (reference sequence). CDR3 bases: TGTGCCACCTCCTCGCAGGGGGTGGTCGGGGAGCTGTTTTTT. Translating it yields CATSSQGVVGELFF.

The rearrangement joins TRBV11-2 to TRBJ1-6; the D is unclear. The V end was cut by 4 bases, the J end by 7 bases, with 8 bases between. From germline, CDR1 is SGHAT and CDR2 FQNNGV. CDR3 length: 13 amino acids. DNA for the CDR3: TGTGCCAGCAGCTCCCAGGAAAATTCACCCCTCCACTTT. Its translation is CASSSQENSPLHF.

This sequence joins TRBV9 and TRBJ2-1; D possibly corresponds to TRBD1 (5 bases). Trimming took off 0 bases at V and 5 bases at J, with 15 bases between the two ends. Germline lookup yields CDR1 SGDLS and CDR2 YYNGEE. The CDR3 sequence is 16 residues long. CDR3 region: CASSVAAGKFDNEQFF. Here the CDR3 DNA reads TGTGCCAGCAGCGTAGCAGCAGGGAAGTTTGACAATGAGCAGTTCTTC. The whole variable domain, remainder taken from reference TRBV9 and TRBJ2-1, is DSGVTQTPKHLITATGQRVTLRCSPRSGDLSVYWYQQSLDQGLQFLIQYYNGEERAKGNILERFSAQQFPDLHSELNLSSLELGDSALYFCASSVAAGKFDNEQFFGPGTRLTVL.

In this sample, this clone turned up once. This rearrangement joins TRBV5-4 to TRBJ2-6, with D possibly TRBD1 on 5 matching bases. Germline V gene data show CDR1 as SGHNT and CDR2 as YYREEE (reference sequence). V gave up 3 bases and J gave up 2 bases, with 9 bases separating them. The CDR3 has 15 amino acids. Written as DNA, the CDR3 is TGTGCCAGCAGCTCCCCGGACACTGGGGCCAACGTCCTGACTTTC. As protein: CASSSPDTGANVLTF.

CDR3 amino acids: CAWRYGDQPQHF. CDR3 nucleotides: TGTGCCTGGAGGTACGGAGATCAGCCCCAGCATTTT. This chain uses TRBV30 with TRBJ1-5; no firm D call. Per germline, CDR1 GTSNPN and CDR2 SVGIG (reference sequence). The germline V and J ends were trimmed by 3 bases and 5 bases, with 8 bases remaining between them. CDR3 size: 12 residues.

The chain combines TRBV6-5 with TRBJ2-1, with 7 bases lining up with TRBD2. The CDR3 loop spans 14 amino acids. In germline, CDR1 is MNHEY, CDR2 SVGAGI. The V gene end was trimmed by 0 bases and the J gene end by 5 bases; junction bases not matched to a gene: 1. Written as DNA, the CDR3 is TGTGCCAGCAGTTACTCACGGGGGGACAATGAGCAGTTCTTC. It is translated as CASSYSRGDNEQFF.

The rearrangement links TRBV5-4 to TRBJ2-3; 7 nucleotides agree with TRBD1. J lost 6 bases, V lost 3 bases, and 7 bases had no gene match. CDR1 is SGHNT, CDR2 YYREEE, per germline (reference sequence). The CDR3 is 14 residues long. For the CDR3, the DNA is TGTGCCAGCAGCTCACAGGGGCAGGGGGATACGCAGTATTTT. Amino acids: CASSSQGQGDTQYF.

The count of this clone is one. The V and J genes are TRBV6-1 and TRBJ2-7; possibly TRBD1 for D (6 bases). This CDR3 comprises 15 residues. V shed 4 bases and J shed 3 bases, with 16 bases lying between them. Looked up from germline, CDR1 is MNHNS and CDR2 is SASEGT. CDR3 sequence reads: CASSVWTEPFYEQYF. For the CDR3, the DNA is TGTGCCAGCAGTGTCTGGACAGAACCGTTCTACGAGCAGTACTTC.

V usage is TRBV30 and J usage is TRBJ1-5; D not resolved. CDR1 is GTSNPN, CDR2 SVGIG, per germline (reference sequence). This CDR3 has 13 residues. The V and J ends lost 1 base and 4 bases respectively, with 8 bases between them. CDR3 residues: CAWSGSVNQPQHF. Written as DNA, the CDR3 is TGTGCCTGGAGTGGGAGCGTGAATCAGCCCCAGCATTTT.

Points on this clone: The sample carries other DNA sequences with the same CDR3. The CDR3 loop reads CASSSGQVYSNQPQHF. CDR3 coding DNA: TGTGCCAGCAGTTCCGGACAGGTCTATAGCAATCAGCCCCAGCATTTT. The gene calls are TRBV2 and TRBJ1-5, with TRBD1 identical over 7 bases. The germline CDR1 and CDR2 sequences are SNHLY and FYNNEI. The CDR3 contains 16 residues. The trim removed 5 bases at V and 0 bases at J, leaving 7 bases unmatched.

The rearrangement joins TRBV5-4 to TRBJ2-5, with 7 bases aligning to TRBD1. Germline CDR1 SGHNT, CDR2 YYREEE (reference sequence). The J segment lost 1 base and the V segment lost 0 bases, leaving 3 bases of the junction unmatched. This CDR3 has 15 residues. The CDR3 bases are TGTGCCAGCAGCTTGGCAGGGGGTCTCCAAGAGACCCAGTACTTC. Amino acids: CASSLAGGLQETQYF.

V usage is TRBV5-6 and J usage is TRBJ2-5, with a possible D match to TRBD1 (7 bases). The J call could be wrong; TRBJ2-7 is a better fit for the DNA end. This CDR3 comprises 14 residues. Germline lookup yields CDR1 SGHDT and CDR2 YYEEEE. The CDR3 sequence is CASSPAGGGDEQYF. The CDR3 DNA sequence: TGTGCCAGCAGCCCAGCAGGAGGGGGCGACGAGCAGTACTTC.

The gene calls are TRBV19 and TRBJ2-1; D may be TRBD2 (6 bases). Germline V gives CDR1 LNHDA, CDR2 SQIVND (reference sequence). The CDR3 is 14 residues long. V was clipped by 6 bases and J by 7 bases, with 16 bases between them. The CDR3 protein is CASSLGSLENEQFF. CDR3 coding DNA: TGTGCCAGTAGCCTCGGGAGTTTGGAGAATGAGCAGTTCTTC. The complete variable domain, with remaining parts taken from reference TRBV19 and TRBJ2-1, reads DGGITQSPKYLFRKEGQNVTLSCEQNLNHDAMYWYRQDPGQGLRLIYYSQIVNDFQKGDIAEGYSVSREKKESFPLTVTSAQKNPTAFYLCASSLGSLENEQFFGPGTRLTVL.

A single count supports this clone. This specimen includes other DNA sequences encoding the same CDR3. The chain couples TRBV6-5 to TRBJ2-5, with TRBD2 matching over 7 bases. The CDR3 consists of 13 residues. V lost 5 bases to trimming and J lost 7 bases; unmatched junction nucleotides: 7. Looked up from germline, CDR1 is MNHEY and CDR2 is SVGAGI. The CDR3 sequence: CASSNGLVGTQYF. CDR3 DNA sequence: TGTGCCAGCAGTAATGGACTAGTAGGGACCCAGTACTTC.

This chain connects TRBV10-3 to TRBJ2-3, with a weak D call TRBD2 (6 bases). Germline V lookup: CDR1 ENHRY, CDR2 SYGVKD. The CDR3 totals 15 residues. Trimming stripped 5 bases from V and 0 bases from J, with 12 bases between. The CDR3 DNA reads TGTGCCATCAGTCCGCGGGGCCCGAGCACAGATACGCAGTATTTT. Its protein is CAISPRGPSTDTQYF.

This clone has just a few counts. This chain uses TRBV5-1 with TRBJ2-3, with 12 nucleotides matching TRBD2. The CDR3 spans 16 residues. The V gene's germline CDR1 is SGHRS and CDR2 YFSETQ. J was trimmed by 3 bases and V by 4 bases; bases with no gene match: 6. The CDR3 spells CASSTGTSGLTDTQYF. The DNA for the CDR3 is TGCGCCAGCAGCACTGGGACTAGCGGGTTAACAGATACGCAGTATTTT.

This clone was seen only a few times. This rearrangement joins TRBV5-8 to TRBJ1-5; D possibly corresponds to TRBD1 (6 bases). Trimming removed 0 bases from V and 2 bases from J, with 15 bases in between. From germline, CDR1 is SGHTS and CDR2 YDEGEE. The CDR3 has 17 amino acids. CDR3 DNA sequence: TGTGCCAGCAGCTTGGAAGGGGGGGGGCTGGGCAATCAGCCCCAGCATTTT. Protein product: CASSLEGGGLGNQPQHF.

V gene TRBV4-1 combines with J gene TRBJ2-1; TRBD2 aligns across 15 bases. The CDR3 length is 16 residues. Germline V gene sequence: CDR1 MGHRA, CDR2 YSYEKL. The trim removed 0 bases at V and 16 bases at J, leaving 10 bases unmatched. CDR3 amino acids: CASSQDSGLAGGARFF. For the CDR3, the DNA is TGCGCCAGCAGCCAAGATTCCGGACTAGCGGGGGGGGCGAGATTCTTC.

A few counts support this clone. The chain carries TRBV7-8 and TRBJ1-2; D gene unclear. The germline gives CDR1 SGHVS, CDR2 FQNEAQ. This CDR3 is 11 amino acids long. With 5 bases removed from V and 7 bases from J, the gap between germline ends came to 8 bases. The CDR3 DNA reads as TGTGCCAGCAGCCTCTACGGTGGCTACACCTTC. It specifies CASSLYGGYTF.